Below, 14 T cell receptor beta chains from the same sample are listed, as sequenced in a study of T cells in Graves' hyperthyroidism and ophthalmopathy. RNA transcripts yielded amplified TCR beta CDR3 regions. The HTBI set primed first-round TCR CDR3 RT-PCR. TCRdb re-called the multiplex PCR reads with MiXCR, one entry per CDR3 protein. The profile shows some 800,000 distinct CDR3 sequences, more than 30% of them singletons. The sequenced sample consisted of blood. The receptors derive from a man aged 18 to 30 with Graves' hyperthyroidism.

The chain joins TRBV6-5 to TRBJ2-7; 7 positions match TRBD1. Germline CDR1 MNHEY, CDR2 SVGAGI. The CDR3 loop spans 14 amino acids. The junction had 5 bases not matched to a gene; V was cut back by 3 bases and J by 3 bases. For the CDR3, the DNA is TGTGCCAGCAGTTATACGGGACAGAACTACGAGCAGTACTTC. Its translation is CASSYTGQNYEQYF.

The V and J genes are TRBV10-1 and TRBJ2-2; the D call may be TRBD1 or TRBD2 (5 bases each). Trimming stripped 7 bases from V and 3 bases from J, with 24 bases between. The CDR3 totals 18 residues. CDR1 and CDR2 from the germline V gene are WNHNN and SYGVQD (reference sequence). CDR3 DNA sequence: TGCGCCAGCACTGAATGGGACGGCGTATATCGCTACACCGGGGAGCTGTTTTTT. It is translated as CASTEWDGVYRYTGELFF.

The chain carries TRBV12-3 or TRBV12-4 and TRBJ2-5; D gene ambiguous. Deletions cut 0 bases from V and 5 bases from J, with 10 bases between. The CDR3 is 14 residues long. CDR3 nucleotides: TGTGCCAGCAGTTTAGCAGCCCATGGGGAGACCCAGTACTTC. This sequence encodes CASSLAAHGETQYF.

This clonotype showed up many times. V is TRBV5-6 and J is TRBJ1-1; D gene ambiguous. V dropped 5 bases and J dropped 7 bases, with 12 bases sitting between them. The CDR3 length is 12 residues. Germline CDR1 is SGHDT and CDR2 is YYEEEE. The chain's CDR3 is CASSQGRSEAFF. CDR3 DNA: TGTGCCAGCAGTCAAGGACGGAGTGAAGCTTTCTTT.

The sample holds a few counts of this clonotype. The J gene is TRBJ2-7, the V gene TRBV10-3, with D maybe TRBD2 (5 bases). In germline, CDR1 is ENHRY, CDR2 SYGVKD. The CDR3 covers 13 residues. Trimming cost V 2 bases and J 6 bases, with 11 bases left between them. For the CDR3, the DNA is TGTGCCATCAGTGAGAAGGGAAGCGGCGAGCAGTACTTC. As protein: CAISEKGSGEQYF.

This clonotype was observed at least ten times. The chain combines TRBV25-1 with TRBJ2-6; 7 nucleotides align to TRBD1. CDR1 is MGHDK, CDR2 SYGVNS, per germline. After removal of 1 base from V and 0 bases from J, the junction contained 6 bases not matched to a gene. The CDR3 runs 18 residues. DNA of the CDR3: TGTGCCAGCAGTGAATTCGGGACAGCCCTCTCTGGGGCCAACGTCCTGACTTTC. Translation gives CASSEFGTALSGANVLTF.

CDR3 nucleotide sequence: TGTGCCAGCAGCCGCGCACTCCGCGACATGAACACTGAAGCTTTCTTT. This translates into CASSRALRDMNTEAFF. This sequence joins TRBV7-8 and TRBJ1-1; no firm D call. Trimming cost V 5 bases and J 0 bases, with 16 bases left between them. The CDR3 loop spans 16 amino acids. Germline-derived CDR1 and CDR2 are SGHVS and FQNEAQ.

This clonotype has a handful of counts. The chain links TRBV5-6 to TRBJ2-7; 10 nucleotides align to TRBD2. This CDR3 is built from 14 residues. With V trimmed by 6 bases and J by 4 bases, 7 bases remained unmatched. Germline loops: CDR1 SGHDT, CDR2 YYEEEE. CDR3 coding DNA: TGTGCCAGCACCCATAGCGGGAGGTGGTACGAGCAGTACTTC. Encoded protein: CASTHSGRWYEQYF.

The sample holds a few counts of this clonotype. The chain couples TRBV9 to TRBJ2-7; 8 bases line up with TRBD2. The V gene end was trimmed by 6 bases and the J gene end by 6 bases; junction bases not matched to a gene: 14. CDR3 length: 15 amino acids. Germline V gene sequence: CDR1 SGDLS, CDR2 YYNGEE. DNA of the CDR3: TGTGCCAGCACCCTTGGAAGCGGGAGTGAGTCCGAGCAGTACTTC. This translates into CASTLGSGSESEQYF. Supplemented by reference TRBV9 and TRBJ2-7, the full variable domain reads DSGVTQTPKHLITATGQRVTLRCSPRSGDLSVYWYQQSLDQGLQFLIQYYNGEERAKGNILERFSAQQFPDLHSELNLSSLELGDSALYFCASTLGSGSESEQYFGPGTRLTVT.

The J gene is TRBJ1-2, the V gene TRBV7-2; possible D gene TRBD1, 5 bases. The CDR3 is made up of 14 amino acids. Trimming pared 5 bases from V and 7 bases from J, leaving 17 bases between. Germline-derived CDR1 and CDR2 are SGHTA and FQGNSA. In nucleotides, the CDR3 is TGTGCCAGCAGCATTTTCGGTAGGGACTCTGGCTACACCTTC. Its protein product is CASSIFGRDSGYTF.

As regards this clonotype: The DNA is omitted, as the CDR3 cannot be located on it reliably, and the CDR3 follows TCRdb's listing. The genes are TRBV20-1 and TRBJ1-2; the table names TRBD1, a call not compared with the DNA. Germline V gives CDR1 DFQATT, CDR2 SNEGSKA (reference sequence). The CDR3 comprises 11 residues, both ends counted. Here the CDR3 reads CSARVGVGNTF.

Only one count was recorded for this clonotype. A clone one base away is much larger, so this may be a read error. This sequence joins TRBV29-1 and TRBJ1-1, with 11 bases that match TRBD1. The CDR3 totals 16 residues. Germline V gene lookup returns CDR1 SQVTM and CDR2 ANQGSEA. Losses at the gene ends were 4 bases for V and 4 bases for J; bases not matched to a gene: 11. DNA for the CDR3: TGCAGCGTTGGCCGCCGGACAGGGGGCGAGCGCACTGAAGCTTTCTTT. Translating it yields CSVGRRTGGERTEAFF. Full variable domain (rest looked up from reference TRBV29-1 and TRBJ1-1): SAVISQKPSRDICQRGTSLTIQCQVDSQVTMMFWYRQQPGQSLTLIATANQGSEATYESGFVIDKFPISRPNLTFSTLTVSNMSPEDSSIYLCSVGRRTGGERTEAFFGQGTRLTVV.

This rearrangement joins TRBV11-2 to TRBJ2-5; D might be TRBD1 (6 bases). CDR3 length equals 14 residues. Germline V gene data show CDR1 as SGHAT and CDR2 as FQNNGV. V shed 5 bases and J shed 4 bases, with 14 bases lying between them. The CDR3 protein is CASSAWGRGETQYF. The CDR3 DNA reads as TGTGCCAGCAGCGCCTGGGGCAGGGGAGAGACCCAGTACTTC.

This clonotype was seen repeatedly, ten times or more. CDR3 bases: TGTGCCAGCAGTTCCCGTGTTGTACAAGAGACCCAGTACTTC. Translating it yields CASSSRVVQETQYF. The chain carries TRBV12-3 or TRBV12-4 and TRBJ2-5, with D uncertain. Trimming pared 4 bases from V and 2 bases from J, leaving 11 bases between. The CDR3 is 14 residues long.